What follows are 26 T cell receptor beta chains derived from one specimen sequenced in a study of T cell clonality in common variable immunodeficiency (dated by TCRdb to about 2015). Library generation was performed with the immunoSEQ multiplex PCR assay. The source is immuneACCESS, and TCRdb retained only in-frame sequences with V and J called. Part of the clones is not carried over; for the studies checked, unresolved V genes explain less than half of this, and the remainder is unexplained. There are approximately 34,000 clones in this sample, and none of them is a singleton. Around 3.3% of the sample lies in the top ten. Sequences were obtained from peripheral blood mononuclear cells. The source of these receptors is a person aged 18-70 years in good health.

This clone was picked up many times. The read finishes 3 residues shy of the CDR3 end, and the germline J gene is used to complete it. The rearrangement uses TRBV20-1 and TRBJ2-2; 11 bases map to TRBD2. This CDR3 spans 16 amino acids. V lost 2 bases to trimming and J lost 3 bases; unmatched junction nucleotides: 5. From germline, CDR1 is DFQATT and CDR2 SNEGSKA (reference sequence). Partial CDR3 DNA: TGCAGTGCTAGAACTAGCGGGAGAAAGGACACCGGGGAG. Residues: CSARTSGRKDTGE. The whole CDR3 is CSARTSGRKDTGELFF.

This clone was detected a few times. The CDR3 extends 3 residues past the end of the read, so its final part is completed from the germline J gene. The J gene is TRBJ1-2, the V gene TRBV18, with TRBD1 as a possible D gene (5 bases). Germline loops: CDR1 KGHSH, CDR2 LQKENI. CDR3 length: 15 amino acids. V gave up 4 bases and J gave up 6 bases, with 18 bases separating them. The CDR3 reads CASSREAAGSDGYTF. The CDR3 DNA, read in part, is TGTGCCAGCTCACGAGAGGCGGCAGGGAGTGATGGC.

This clone occurred many times. Other nucleotide sequences in the sample specify the same CDR3. CDR3 region: CSVSGGWGMNTEAFF. CDR3 DNA (partial): TGCAGCGTGAGTGGGGGGTGGGGGATGAACACTGAA. V usage is TRBV29-1 and J usage is TRBJ1-1; D perhaps matches TRBD1 (5 bases). The read ends 3 residues before the CDR3 terminus; that terminus is restored from the germline J gene. CDR1 and CDR2 from the germline V gene are SQVTM and ANQGSEA. The CDR3 has 15 amino acids. V was pared by 6 bases and J by 0 bases, with 17 bases between. Using reference TRBV29-1 and TRBJ1-1 for the parts outside the CDR3, the full variable domain is SAVISQKPSRDICQRGTSLTIQCQVDSQVTMMFWYRQQPGQSLTLIATANQGSEATYESGFVIDKFPISRPNLTFSTLTVSNMSPEDSSIYLCSVSGGWGMNTEAFFGQGTRLTVV.

About this clone: A read error may account for a junction end that differs from germline. The read stops 3 residues short of the end of the CDR3; the missing end is completed from the germline J gene. V and J are TRBV7-9 and TRBJ2-2; the match to TRBD1 covers 10 bases. CDR3 length: 15 residues. Looked up from germline, CDR1 is SEHNR and CDR2 is FQNEAQ (reference sequence). CDR3 region: CSSSSPGQGPEKLFF. CDR3 bases read: TGTTCCAGCAGCTCCCCGGGACAGGGGCCGGAAAAG.

This clone was recorded at least ten times. The CDR3 end lies 3 residues beyond the end of the read and is filled in from the germline J gene. V usage is TRBV7-3 and J usage is TRBJ2-1; 13 positions agree with TRBD2. This CDR3 comprises 18 residues. Germline V lookup: CDR1 SGHTA, CDR2 FQGTGA. V lost 5 bases and J lost 7; bases outside the gene matches: 14. The chain's CDR3 is CASSPILAGGPEGNEQFF. The sequenced part of the CDR3 DNA is TGTGCCAGCAGCCCGATACTAGCGGGAGGGCCAGAGGGGAATGAG.

This clone was counted ten times or more. The read falls 3 residues short of the CDR3 end, and the missing part is taken from the germline J gene. V usage is TRBV5-1 and J usage is TRBJ2-7; D is tentatively TRBD1 or TRBD2 (6 bases each). With 4 bases removed from V and 3 bases from J, the gap between germline ends came to 17 bases. Germline V gene lookup returns CDR1 SGHRS and CDR2 YFSETQ. CDR3 length: 15 amino acids. The CDR3 protein is CASSTTAGHLYEQYF. CDR3 DNA (partial): TGCGCCAGCAGCACCACCGCGGGACACCTCTACGAG.

Remarks on this clone: The DNA ends 3 residues before the CDR3 does, and the rest of the CDR3 is filled in from the germline J gene. This chain joins TRBV30 and TRBJ1-2; D might be TRBD1 (6 bases). CDR1 and CDR2 from the germline V gene are GTSNPN and SVGIG (reference sequence). The CDR3 is 14 amino acids. CDR3 bases read: TGTGCCTGGAATCCCAACAGGGTGACCTACGAA. It is translated as CAWNPNRVTYE. The whole CDR3 protein is CAWNPNRVTYEYTF.

This clone was seen many times. The read terminates 3 residues before the CDR3 end, so the remaining end is supplied by the germline J gene. The rearrangement joins TRBV7-8 to TRBJ2-3; 7 nucleotides agree with TRBD2. CDR1 is SGHVS and CDR2 is FQNEAQ in the germline V gene. The CDR3 consists of 16 residues. The trim removed 3 bases at V and 0 bases at J, leaving 6 bases unmatched. CDR3 DNA (partial): TGTGCCAGCAGCTTGAGGGTAGCGGGTAGCACAGATACG. Translated: CASSLRVAGSTDT. The complete CDR3 sequence is CASSLRVAGSTDTQYF.

This clone occurred many times. The read finishes 3 residues shy of the CDR3 end, and the germline J gene is used to complete it. The rearrangement links TRBV7-9 to TRBJ2-1; D call uncertain. Germline lookup yields CDR1 SEHNR and CDR2 FQNEAQ (reference sequence). This CDR3 is 15 amino acids long. The V end lost 5 bases, the J end lost 6 bases, and 17 bases lay between the germline ends. The CDR3 protein is CASSHAFSAFNEQFF. The part of the CDR3 DNA that was read is TGTGCCAGCAGCCATGCATTCAGCGCCTTCAATGAG.

Comments on this clone: The CDR3 end is not reached by the read, which stops 3 residues before it; the germline J gene fills it in. The chain has TRBV11-3 and TRBJ2-7; 9 positions agree with TRBD1. CDR3 length: 15 amino acids. CDR1 and CDR2 (germline): SGHNT, YENEEA. With 6 bases clipped from V and 5 bases from J, the junction kept 11 bases outside the gene matches. CDR3 loop: CASSSTGGTGDEQYF. The sequenced CDR3 bases are TGTGCCAGCAGTTCTACAGGGGGCACTGGGGACGAG.

This clone has more than one count but fewer than ten. The CDR3 end falls 3 residues outside the read, so it is completed with the germline J gene. The genes are TRBV20-1 and TRBJ1-3; no reliable D call. The length of the CDR3 is 13 residues. Trimming removed 5 bases from V and 0 bases from J, with 8 bases in between. Germline values: CDR1 DFQATT, CDR2 SNEGSKA (reference sequence). The CDR3 bases that were read are TGCAGTGCTTTTTGGCCCTCTGGAAACACC. Amino acid sequence: CSAFWPSGNT. The whole CDR3 sequence is CSAFWPSGNTIYF.

A note on this clone: The read terminates 3 residues before the CDR3 end, so the remaining end is supplied by the germline J gene. The V and J genes are TRBV20-1 and TRBJ2-3; the match to TRBD2 covers 9 bases. CDR3 length: 14 amino acids. Germline V gene data show CDR1 as DFQATT and CDR2 as SNEGSKA (reference sequence). Partial CDR3 DNA: TGCAGTGCTAGGGTAGCGGGAGTTCGGGAGACG. This sequence encodes CSARVAGVRET. The complete CDR3 sequence is CSARVAGVRETQYF.

This clone was picked up many times. The observed sequence ends 3 residues before the CDR3 terminus, with the missing tail filled in from the germline J gene. The chain links TRBV7-6 to TRBJ1-5, with TRBD1 matching over 8 bases. The CDR3 has 16 amino acids. Trimming removed 6 bases from V and 4 bases from J; junction bases left unmatched: 11. CDR1 is SGHVS and CDR2 is FNYEAQ in the germline V gene. The sequenced part of the CDR3 DNA is TGTGCCAGCAGTGGGTTCCGGGACAGGTTGAATCAGCCC. Its protein product is CASSGFRDRLNQP. The full CDR3 protein is CASSGFRDRLNQPQHF.

This clone appeared many times. The CDR3 extends 3 residues past the end of the read, so its final part is completed from the germline J gene. The chain combines TRBV19 with TRBJ2-7, with a tentative D call TRBD1 (6 bases). The ends were cut back, 5 bases at V and 1 base at J, with 15 bases in the middle. The CDR3 is 15 amino acids. Germline V gives CDR1 LNHDA, CDR2 SQIVND (reference sequence). The CDR3 is CASSSTGTNSYEQYF. CDR3 DNA, as far as it was read: TGTGCCAGTAGTTCAACCGGGACAAATTCCTACGAG.

This clone was observed a handful of times. The read ends 3 residues early relative to the CDR3; the germline J gene fills the gap. The chain uses TRBV30 and TRBJ2-2; D may be TRBD1 (5 bases). The V gene lost 0 bases and the J gene lost 4 bases, with 6 bases spanning the gap. The germline CDR1 and CDR2 sequences are GTSNPN and SVGIG (reference sequence). The CDR3 covers 13 residues. The DNA read from the CDR3 is TGTGCCTGGAGTGTAAGGGGCACCGGGGAG. Its translation: CAWSVRGTGE. The whole CDR3 protein is CAWSVRGTGELFF.

This clone was picked up many times. The CDR3 end is not reached by the read, which stops 3 residues before it; the germline J gene fills it in. The chain couples TRBV12-5 to TRBJ2-7; 11 bases fit TRBD2. The CDR3 extends over 16 amino acids. Losses at the gene ends were 5 bases for V and 3 bases for J; bases not matched to a gene: 9. CDR1 and CDR2 from the germline V gene are LGHNT and FRNRAP. The CDR3 region is CASGAYLAGGIYEQYF. The sequenced part of the CDR3 DNA is TGTGCTAGTGGTGCATACCTAGCGGGGGGCATCTACGAG.

This clone was seen ten or more times. The CDR3 goes on 3 residues after the read ends, and that part is filled in from the germline J gene. The chain joins TRBV5-1 to TRBJ2-2, with TRBD1 matching over 8 bases. CDR1 and CDR2 (germline): SGHRS, YFSETQ. After removal of 2 bases from V and 6 bases from J, the junction contained 9 bases not matched to a gene. The CDR3 length is 16 residues. CDR3 loop: CASSFGQGATAGELFF. The part of the CDR3 DNA that was read is TGCGCCAGCAGCTTTGGTCAGGGGGCAACAGCCGGGGAG.

This clone was seen repeatedly, ten times or more. The CDR3 end is not reached by the read, which stops 3 residues before it; the germline J gene fills it in. The chain links TRBV11-3 to TRBJ2-2; no definite D call. This CDR3 contains 14 residues. Germline V gives CDR1 SGHNT, CDR2 YENEEA. V was trimmed by 5 bases and J by 7 bases, leaving 14 bases between them. CDR3 sequence reads: CASSLRSSGGELFF. The covered CDR3 bases are TGTGCCAGCAGCCTAAGGTCGTCGGGCGGGGAG.

The table lists this clone with many counts. The read ends 3 residues early relative to the CDR3; the germline J gene fills the gap. The V and J genes are TRBV7-9 and TRBJ2-1, with a weak D call TRBD2 (5 bases). With 5 bases removed from V and 2 bases from J, the gap between germline ends came to 13 bases. Germline-derived CDR1 and CDR2 are SEHNR and FQNEAQ (reference sequence). CDR3 length: 15 residues. The covered CDR3 bases are TGTGCCAGCAGCGCCTTAGACTATCCCTACAATGAG. Translated: CASSALDYPYNE. The complete CDR3 reads CASSALDYPYNEQFF.

Comments on this clone: The read terminates 3 residues ahead of where the CDR3 ends, so the germline J gene completes it. The rearrangement uses TRBV7-3 and TRBJ2-3; the match to TRBD2 covers 11 bases. In germline, CDR1 is SGHTA, CDR2 FQGTGA. Germline trimming cut 3 bases from V and 2 bases from J; bases unmatched to any gene: 10. The CDR3 totals 18 residues. The CDR3 reads CASSFVLAGGGITDTQYF. The CDR3 DNA, read in part, is TGTGCCAGCAGCTTTGTCCTAGCGGGAGGTGGGATCACAGATACG.

This clone was counted at least ten times. The CDR3 is cut off 3 residues early in the read; its end comes from the germline J gene. This chain links TRBV5-4 with TRBJ2-7; tentatively, D is TRBD2 (6 bases). Per the germline V gene, CDR1 is SGHNT and CDR2 is YYREEE (reference sequence). V lost 10 bases and J lost 4, with 18 bases in between. The CDR3 is 13 residues long. The CDR3 protein is CAFGGNLEYEQYF. The sequenced part of the CDR3 DNA is TGTGCCTTCGGGGGTAATTTGGAGTACGAG.

This clone has at least ten counts. The read halts 3 residues ahead of the CDR3 end, with the missing end drawn from the germline J gene. The V and J genes are TRBV20-1 and TRBJ2-1; 12 nucleotides match TRBD2. The germline V gene encodes CDR1 DFQATT and CDR2 SNEGSKA (reference sequence). CDR3 size: 13 residues. V lost 8 bases, J lost 7 bases, and 6 bases stayed unmatched. This CDR3 reads CSMTSGRGNEQFF. Incomplete CDR3 DNA: TGCAGTATGACTAGCGGGAGAGGAAATGAG.

This clone was seen ten or more times. The read terminates 3 residues ahead of where the CDR3 ends, so the germline J gene completes it. This sequence joins TRBV5-1 and TRBJ2-2; 8 bases line up with TRBD2. This CDR3 region has 15 residues. Germline V gene lookup returns CDR1 SGHRS and CDR2 YFSETQ. J was trimmed by 1 base and V by 4 bases; bases with no gene match: 3. CDR3 sequence reads: CASSTTSGNTGELFF. The covered CDR3 bases are TGCGCCAGCAGCACAACTAGCGGGAACACCGGGGAG.

This clone showed up many times. From the germline J gene comes the end of the CDR3, since the read stops 3 residues before it. The rearrangement links TRBV2 to TRBJ2-5, with 12 bases aligning to TRBD2. CDR1 is SNHLY and CDR2 is FYNNEI in the germline V gene. With V trimmed by 7 bases and J by 6 bases, 6 bases remained unmatched. There are 14 residues in the CDR3. The CDR3 is CASNLAGGPKTQYF. Incomplete CDR3 DNA: TGTGCCAGCAACCTAGCGGGAGGGCCAAAGACC.

This clone was counted many times. The CDR3 goes on 3 residues after the read ends, and that part is filled in from the germline J gene. The V call is TRBV10-3, the J call TRBJ2-2; possibly TRBD2 for D (6 bases). CDR1 and CDR2 (germline): ENHRY, SYGVKD. The CDR3 spans 15 residues. CDR3 sequence reads: CAISAGPAANEKLFF. The CDR3 bases that were read are TGTGCCATCAGCGCGGGGCCGGCAGCTAATGAAAAG.

This clone occurred a few times. The read terminates 3 residues ahead of where the CDR3 ends, so the germline J gene completes it. This chain connects TRBV18 to TRBJ2-3; possible D gene TRBD1, 6 bases. V lost 2 bases to trimming and J lost 0 bases, with 12 bases between them. The germline CDR1 and CDR2 sequences are KGHSH and LQKENI. This CDR3 has 16 amino acids. The chain's CDR3 is CASSPIRGQSTDTQYF. Incomplete CDR3 DNA: TGTGCCAGCTCACCAATACGTGGACAGAGCACAGATACG.